The T cell receptor beta chain under discussion was sequenced for a study of CD8+CD57+ T cells in acquired aplastic anemia. Study-wide findings and caveats: Comparison of patients with controls identified almost 30 shared CD8+ CDR3 sequences. Levels of CD8+ Simpson's diversity were not significantly distinct in patients versus controls.

The CDR3 consists of 16 residues. Germline V gene data show CDR1 as WSHSY and CDR2 as SAAADI. Profiling of TCR beta VDJ combinations and CDR3 sequences used genomic DNA as template. MiXCR was run by TCRdb on the reads, yielding one entry per CDR3 protein. This sample has hundreds of thousands of distinct CDR3 sequences, with around 45% found just once. Patients included in sequencing had previously demonstrated CD8+CD57+ cell expansion by flow cytometry. Points on this clonotype: Its target is unknown. A much larger clone differs from this one at a single base, so this may be a read error.

This receptor was identified in a human donor with aplastic anemia. Sequences were obtained from sorted CD4+, CD8+, or CD8+CD57+ T cells (not recorded which) from PBMCs. This chain connects TRBV10-2 to TRBJ2-1, with TRBD2 matching 9 bases. The CDR3 sequence: CASTTPSGKSYNEQSF. The CDR3 nucleotides read TGCGCCAGCACCACCCCTAGCGGGAAAAGTTACAATGAGCAGTCCTTC.